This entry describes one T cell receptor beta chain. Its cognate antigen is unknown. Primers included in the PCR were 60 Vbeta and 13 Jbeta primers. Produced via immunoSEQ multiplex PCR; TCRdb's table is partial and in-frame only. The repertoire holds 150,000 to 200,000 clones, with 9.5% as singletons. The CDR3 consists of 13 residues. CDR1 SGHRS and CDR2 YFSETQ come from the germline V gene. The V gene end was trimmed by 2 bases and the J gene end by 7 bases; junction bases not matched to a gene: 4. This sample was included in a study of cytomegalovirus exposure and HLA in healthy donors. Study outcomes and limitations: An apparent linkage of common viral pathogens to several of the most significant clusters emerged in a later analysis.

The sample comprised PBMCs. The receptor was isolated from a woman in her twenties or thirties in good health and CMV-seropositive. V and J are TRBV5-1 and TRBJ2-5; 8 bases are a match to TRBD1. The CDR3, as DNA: TGCGCCAGCAGCTTACAGGGGGTAGCGACCCAGTACTTC. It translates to CASSLQGVATQYF. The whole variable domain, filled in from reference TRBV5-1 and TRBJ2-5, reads KAGVTQTPRYLIKTRGQQVTLSCSPISGHRSVSWYQQTPGQGLQFLFEYFSETQRNKGNFPGRFSGRQFSNSRSEMNVSTLELGDSALYLCASSLQGVATQYFGPGTRLLVL.